This T cell receptor (beta chain) was found in a study of T cell responses to AZD1222 COVID-19 vaccine. Whole-study results and caveats: Spike-wide coverage was observed for vaccine-associated CD4 TCRs, with dominant responses at 160-218 and 743-854. Receipt of two AZD1222 doses was followed by a rise in Spike-specific TCR breadth and depth. The number of AZD1222 recipients seropositive at baseline was only five or six.

Produced via immunoSEQ multiplex PCR; TCRdb's table is partial and in-frame only. Of roughly 150,000 clones in the sample, 91% are singletons; the top ten hold about 1.5%. About this clone itself: What it binds is unknown.

The CDR3 covers 14 residues. Germline V gives CDR1 SEHNR, CDR2 FQNEAQ (reference sequence). Trimming pared 1 base from V and 5 bases from J, leaving 6 bases between. The sequence was obtained from an adult in good health. J is TRBJ1-6 and V is TRBV7-9; no firm D call. The sample here was peripheral blood, taken on day 0 of AZD1222 vaccination. The CDR3 spells CASSLDKDNSPLHF. CDR3 in DNA: TGTGCCAGCAGCTTAGACAAAGATAATTCACCCCTCCACTTT.